These 15 T cell receptor beta chains were all obtained from the same sample, sequenced in a study of identical twins. TCRdb reprocessed the 5' RACE reads with MiXCR, giving one entry per CDR3 protein. Counted here are about 890,000 distinct CDR3 sequences, roughly an eighth occurring once; the ten biggest clones make up around 1.5%. The same data also contributed to another study, on yellow fever vaccine responses in identical twins.

The specimen sequenced was PBMCs. These receptors were taken from a woman younger than 35 in good health.

The CDR3 DNA reads TGTGCCAGCAGAGACCGGGACGGGACTTCTAACTATGGCTACACCTTC. This encodes CASRDRDGTSNYGYTF. The V call is TRBV6-1, the J call TRBJ1-2; maybe TRBD1 (5 bases). Trimming left V 6 bases short and J 0 bases short, with 17 bases between. The CDR3 extends over 16 amino acids. Germline values: CDR1 MNHNS, CDR2 SASEGT.

This clonotype was counted a few times. The rearrangement links TRBV2 to TRBJ2-1, with 8 nucleotides matching TRBD2. Trimming cost V 5 bases and J 6 bases; bases outside gene matches: 9. The germline CDR1 and CDR2 sequences are SNHLY and FYNNEI. The CDR3 is made up of 15 amino acids. The CDR3 region is CASSPLAGTSNEQFF. The CDR3 nucleotides are TGTGCCAGCAGTCCGCTAGCGGGTACTTCCAATGAGCAGTTCTTC.

V and J are TRBV12-3 or TRBV12-4 and TRBJ2-5; D might be TRBD1 or TRBD2, each matching 5 bases. The CDR3 has 15 amino acids. The V end lost 3 bases, the J end lost 5 bases, and 16 bases lay between the germline ends. The CDR3 reads CASSLGRHRLETQYF. The DNA of the CDR3 is TGTGCCAGCAGTTTGGGACGCCACAGGTTGGAGACCCAGTACTTC.

This clonotype was counted between two and nine times. The chain recombines TRBV2 with TRBJ2-1, with unresolved D. This CDR3 has 12 residues. Trimming left V 8 bases short and J 8 bases short, with 13 bases between. The germline CDR1 and CDR2 sequences are SNHLY and FYNNEI. As DNA, the CDR3 is TGTGCCAGCTCGGGCGAGCCTCATGAGCAGTTCTTC. Translation: CASSGEPHEQFF.

This clonotype occurred a few times. The chain uses TRBV28 and TRBJ2-3; TRBD1 matches 12 bases. The germline V gene encodes CDR1 MDHEN and CDR2 SYDVKM. CDR3 size: 15 residues. Unmatched junction bases numbered 3, after V lost 6 bases and J lost 2 bases. The DNA for the CDR3 is TGTGCCAGCAGGGGACAGGGGGCCTTCACAGATACGCAGTATTTT. It specifies CASRGQGAFTDTQYF.

There are many counts of this clonotype. This sequence joins TRBV29-1 and TRBJ2-1; 8 bases line up with TRBD1. CDR3 size: 14 residues. Trimming cost V 6 bases and J 7 bases; bases outside gene matches: 11. Germline V gene data show CDR1 as SQVTM and CDR2 as ANQGSEA. In DNA form, the CDR3 reads TGCAGCGTCGAAAGAGGGACAGGTATAAATGAGCAGTTCTTC. It is translated as CSVERGTGINEQFF.

This clonotype was seen more than once but under ten times. The CDR3, as DNA: TGTGCCAGTAGTACCCGATTGAGCGCAACTAATGAAAAACTGTTTTTT. Its translation is CASSTRLSATNEKLFF. The chain employs TRBV19 and TRBJ1-4; no clear D. The germline V gene encodes CDR1 LNHDA and CDR2 SQIVND (reference sequence). This CDR3 has 16 amino acids. The V end was cut by 4 bases, the J end by 0 bases, with 12 bases between.

V gene TRBV5-1 combines with J gene TRBJ2-3, with 12 bases matching TRBD2. Germline CDR1 is SGHRS and CDR2 is YFSETQ. This CDR3 has 15 residues. V lost 4 bases, J lost 3 bases, and 3 bases stayed unmatched. The CDR3 sequence is CASSNGLAGTDTQYF. CDR3 DNA: TGCGCCAGCAGCAACGGACTAGCGGGGACAGATACGCAGTATTTT.

This clonotype was picked up a small number of times. V usage is TRBV4-1 and J usage is TRBJ2-7, with D possibly matching TRBD1 (5 bases). The CDR3 extends over 15 amino acids. Germline CDR1 MGHRA, CDR2 YSYEKL. Trimming cost V 3 bases and J 5 bases, with 17 bases left between them. CDR3 bases: TGCGCCAGCAGCCACGCGTCAGGGCGAAGGAACGAGCAGTACTTC. As protein: CASSHASGRRNEQYF.

This clonotype occurred many times. The chain couples TRBV10-3 to TRBJ1-1; the match to TRBD1 covers 7 bases. The V gene's germline CDR1 is ENHRY and CDR2 SYGVKD. Trimming removed 7 bases from V and 1 base from J; junction bases left unmatched: 6. This CDR3 comprises 14 residues. CDR3 residues: CAIKGTVQNTEAFF. The CDR3 DNA sequence: TGTGCCATCAAAGGGACAGTCCAGAACACTGAAGCTTTCTTT.

This clonotype was counted only a few times. The chain couples TRBV29-1 to TRBJ1-2; D is ambiguous. V lost 7 bases and J 2 bases, leaving 11 bases between the germline ends. Germline CDR1 is SQVTM and CDR2 is ANQGSEA. The CDR3 spans 12 residues. The CDR3 DNA follows: TGCAGCGCGACGTACTGGAACTATGGCTACACCTTC. Amino acid sequence: CSATYWNYGYTF.

J is TRBJ1-4 and V is TRBV2; D unresolved. The CDR3 totals 10 residues. V was trimmed by 6 bases and J by 7 bases, leaving 3 bases between them. Germline CDR1 SNHLY, CDR2 FYNNEI. This chain's CDR3 is CASRIEKLFF. The CDR3 coding sequence is TGTGCCAGCAGGATTGAAAAACTGTTTTTT. Using reference TRBV2 and TRBJ1-4 for the parts outside the CDR3, the full variable domain is EPEVTQTPSHQVTQMGQEVILRCVPISNHLYFYWYRQILGQKVEFLVSFYNNEISEKSEIFDDQFSVERPDGSNFTLKIRSTKLEDSAMYFCASRIEKLFFGSGTQLSVL.

This clonotype was recorded many times. The chain couples TRBV12-3 or TRBV12-4 to TRBJ1-6, with D possibly matching TRBD1 (5 bases). This CDR3 is 16 amino acids long. Trimming left V 0 bases short and J 7 bases short, with 13 bases between. CDR3 bases: TGTGCCAGCAGTTTAGCGCCAGGGATTCCAAATTCACCCCTCCACTTT. Its protein product is CASSLAPGIPNSPLHF.

The chain recombines TRBV9 with TRBJ1-3; possibly TRBD1 for D (5 bases). V was shortened by 3 bases and J by 8 bases, with 12 bases between the two germline ends. This CDR3 is built from 13 residues. Germline V gene data show CDR1 as SGDLS and CDR2 as YYNGEE. The CDR3 loop reads CASSAAGGYTIYF. DNA of the CDR3: TGTGCCAGCAGCGCCGCCGGGGGTTACACCATATATTTT.

The DNA for the CDR3 is TGCAGTGCTAGGGAACCCGGACCCCGTATCGAGACCCAGTACTTC. It encodes CSAREPGPRIETQYF. The V call is TRBV20-1, the J call TRBJ2-5; D gene ambiguous. This CDR3 comprises 15 residues. Looked up from germline, CDR1 is DFQATT and CDR2 is SNEGSKA (reference sequence). V was pared by 3 bases and J by 5 bases, with 19 bases between.